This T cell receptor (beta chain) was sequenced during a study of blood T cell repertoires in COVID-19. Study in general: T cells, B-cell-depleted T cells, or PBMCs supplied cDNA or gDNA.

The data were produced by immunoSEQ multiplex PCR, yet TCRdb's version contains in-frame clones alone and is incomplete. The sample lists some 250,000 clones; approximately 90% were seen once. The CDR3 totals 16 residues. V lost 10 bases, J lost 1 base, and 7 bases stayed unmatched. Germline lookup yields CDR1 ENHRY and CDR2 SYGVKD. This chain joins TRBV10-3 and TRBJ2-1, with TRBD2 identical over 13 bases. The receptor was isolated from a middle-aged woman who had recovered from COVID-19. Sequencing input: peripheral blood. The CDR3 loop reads CATKGTSGISYNEQFF. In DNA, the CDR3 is TGTGCCACCAAGGGGACTAGCGGGATTTCCTACAATGAGCAGTTCTTC.